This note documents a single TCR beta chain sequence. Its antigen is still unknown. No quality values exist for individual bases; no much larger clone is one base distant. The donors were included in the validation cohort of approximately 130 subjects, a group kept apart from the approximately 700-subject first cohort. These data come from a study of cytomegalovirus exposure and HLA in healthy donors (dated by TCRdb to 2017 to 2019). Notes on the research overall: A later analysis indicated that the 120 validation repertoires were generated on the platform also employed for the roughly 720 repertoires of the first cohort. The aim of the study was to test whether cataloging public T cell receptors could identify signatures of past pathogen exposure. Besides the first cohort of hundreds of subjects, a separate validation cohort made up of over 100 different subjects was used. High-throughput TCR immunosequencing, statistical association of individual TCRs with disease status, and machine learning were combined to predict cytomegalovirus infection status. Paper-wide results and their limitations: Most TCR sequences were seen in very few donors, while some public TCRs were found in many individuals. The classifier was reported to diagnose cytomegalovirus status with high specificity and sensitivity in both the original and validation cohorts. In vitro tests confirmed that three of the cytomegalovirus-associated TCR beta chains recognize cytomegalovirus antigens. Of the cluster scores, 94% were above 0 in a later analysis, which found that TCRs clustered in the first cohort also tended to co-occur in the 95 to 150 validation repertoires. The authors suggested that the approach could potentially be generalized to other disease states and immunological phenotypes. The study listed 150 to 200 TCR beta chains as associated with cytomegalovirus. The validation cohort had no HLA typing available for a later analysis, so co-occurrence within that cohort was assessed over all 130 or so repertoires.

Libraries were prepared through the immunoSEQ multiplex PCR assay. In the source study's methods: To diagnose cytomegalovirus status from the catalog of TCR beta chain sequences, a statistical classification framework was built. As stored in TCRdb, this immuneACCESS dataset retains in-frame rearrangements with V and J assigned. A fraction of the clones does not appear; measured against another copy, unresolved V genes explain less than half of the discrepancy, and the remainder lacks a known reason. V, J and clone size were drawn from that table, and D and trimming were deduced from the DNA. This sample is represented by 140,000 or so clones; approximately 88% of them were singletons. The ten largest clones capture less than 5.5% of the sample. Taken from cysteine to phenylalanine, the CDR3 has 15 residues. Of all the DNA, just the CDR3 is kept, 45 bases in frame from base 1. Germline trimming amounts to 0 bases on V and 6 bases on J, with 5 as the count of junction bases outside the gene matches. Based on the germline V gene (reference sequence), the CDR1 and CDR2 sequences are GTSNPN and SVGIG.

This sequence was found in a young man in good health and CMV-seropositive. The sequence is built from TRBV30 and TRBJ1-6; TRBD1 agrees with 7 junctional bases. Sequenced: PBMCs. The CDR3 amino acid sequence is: CAWSVTGQFNSPLHF. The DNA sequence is TGTGCCTGGAGTGTCACGGGACAGTTTAATTCACCCCTCCACTTT.